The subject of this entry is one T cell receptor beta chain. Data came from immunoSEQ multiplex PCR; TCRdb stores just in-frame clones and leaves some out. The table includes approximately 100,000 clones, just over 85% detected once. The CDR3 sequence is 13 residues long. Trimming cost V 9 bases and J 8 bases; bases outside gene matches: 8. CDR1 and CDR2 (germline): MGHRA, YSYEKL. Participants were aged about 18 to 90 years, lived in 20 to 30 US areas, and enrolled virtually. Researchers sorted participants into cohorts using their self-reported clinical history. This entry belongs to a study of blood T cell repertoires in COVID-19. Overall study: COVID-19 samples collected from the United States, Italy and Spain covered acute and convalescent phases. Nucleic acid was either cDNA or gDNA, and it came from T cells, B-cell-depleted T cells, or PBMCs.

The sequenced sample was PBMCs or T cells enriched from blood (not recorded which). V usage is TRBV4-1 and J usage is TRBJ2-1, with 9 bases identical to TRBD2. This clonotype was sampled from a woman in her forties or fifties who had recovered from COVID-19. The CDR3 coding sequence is TGCGCCAGTTTGGGACTAGCCGGGGATGAGCAGTTCTTC. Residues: CASLGLAGDEQFF.